The clone carrying this TCR beta chain was picked up many times. Its antigen remains unknown. The data were obtained in a study of response to subunit inactivated influenza vaccine. Findings and limits, study-wide: Only a handful of new T cells, the authors suggested, are recruited with each seasonal influenza vaccination.

The V and J ends lost 1 base and 4 bases respectively, with 11 bases between them. The CDR3 sequence is 15 residues long. The germline gives CDR1 SGDLS, CDR2 YYNGEE. In TCRdb, the RT-PCR reads were re-called with MiXCR into one record per CDR3 protein. The repertoire holds over 400,000 distinct CDR3 sequences, with roughly 11% as singletons. The sample in question was PBMCs from blood, obtained 40 to 50 days after vaccination. The V and J genes are TRBV9 and TRBJ2-2, with a possible D match to TRBD1 (5 bases). The origin of this receptor is a man aged 45-65 years who received an inactivated influenza vaccine. The CDR3 DNA reads as TGTGCCAGCAGCGTACAGGGTGGCGGCACCGGGGAGCTGTTTTTT. Translation gives CASSVQGGGTGELFF.